This passage covers 21 T cell receptor beta chains from one sample sequenced in a study of T-cell memory formation after mild COVID-19. A single record per CDR3 protein comes from TCRdb applying MiXCR to the 5' RACE reads. The table shows around 440,000 distinct CDR3 sequences, with 15% to 20% occurring only once. Sequenced sample: PBMCs or a T cell subset sorted from them (not recorded which). The receptor set was obtained from an adult woman who had mild COVID-19 (a few samples of this study predate the infection). Cell type and time point are not known.

This clonotype was seen more than once but under ten times. V and J are TRBV9 and TRBJ2-5; the D gene is possibly TRBD1 (5 bases). Germline CDR1 SGDLS, CDR2 YYNGEE. V shed 0 bases and J shed 3 bases, with 9 bases lying between them. The CDR3 runs 14 residues. The CDR3 spells CASSVAGREETQYF. CDR3 coding DNA: TGTGCCAGCAGCGTAGCTGGCAGGGAAGAGACCCAGTACTTC.

The chain couples TRBV2 to TRBJ2-5; tentatively, D is TRBD1 or TRBD2 (5 bases each). Germline CDR1 SNHLY, CDR2 FYNNEI. CDR3 size: 15 residues. Trimming removed 8 bases at V and 4 bases at J, with 20 bases between. This CDR3 is CASADWAGQGETQYF. The CDR3 nucleotides read TGTGCCAGCGCAGACTGGGCGGGCCAGGGAGAGACCCAGTACTTC. Complete variable domain (other parts from reference TRBV2 and TRBJ2-5): EPEVTQTPSHQVTQMGQEVILRCVPISNHLYFYWYRQILGQKVEFLVSFYNNEISEKSEIFDDQFSVERPDGSNFTLKIRSTKLEDSAMYFCASADWAGQGETQYFGPGTRLLVL.

A few counts support this clonotype. The rearrangement joins TRBV27 to TRBJ2-5, with D possibly being TRBD2 (6 bases). V gave up 10 bases and J gave up 5 bases, with 14 bases separating them. CDR1 and CDR2 (germline): MNHEY, SMNVEV (reference sequence). The CDR3 sequence is 12 residues long. This CDR3 reads CATRGAGETQYF. The CDR3 region has the DNA TGTGCCACGAGAGGGGCGGGGGAGACCCAGTACTTC.

The chain recombines TRBV27 with TRBJ1-5; D is ambiguous. CDR1 is MNHEY and CDR2 is SMNVEV in the germline V gene (reference sequence). The germline V and J ends were trimmed by 6 bases and 7 bases, with 13 bases remaining between them. The CDR3 is 13 amino acids. CDR3 sequence: CASSLGLHQPQHF. CDR3 nucleotides: TGTGCCAGCAGCCTGGGTCTCCACCAGCCCCAGCATTTT.

The chain employs TRBV7-9 and TRBJ2-3; 8 positions match TRBD1. The length of the CDR3 is 15 residues. The germline gives CDR1 SEHNR, CDR2 FQNEAQ (reference sequence). J gave up 2 bases and V 5 bases, and 6 bases lay outside the gene matches. The CDR3, as DNA: TGTGCCAGCAGCCGAGGACAGGGAGCCACAGATACGCAGTATTTT. Amino acids: CASSRGQGATDTQYF. The complete variable domain, with remaining parts taken from reference TRBV7-9 and TRBJ2-3, reads DTGVSQNPRHKITKRGQNVTFRCDPISEHNRLYWYRQTLGQGPEFLTYFQNEAQLEKSRLLSDRFSAERPKGSFSTLEIQRTEQGDSAMYLCASSRGQGATDTQYFGPGTRLTVL.

This clonotype was seen a handful of times. The genes are TRBV5-6 and TRBJ2-5; D call uncertain. The CDR3 sequence is 17 residues long. The V end lost 0 bases, the J end lost 1 base, and 16 bases lay between the germline ends. The V gene's germline CDR1 is SGHDT and CDR2 YYEEEE. As DNA, the CDR3 is TGTGCCAGCAGCTTGGCGCCGGTAAGAGATTTCCAAGAGACCCAGTACTTC. The encoded protein is CASSLAPVRDFQETQYF.

In its sample, this clonotype was seen many times. The CDR3 spells CASSWTGTPGTQYF. As DNA, the CDR3 is TGTGCCAGCAGCTGGACAGGGACCCCAGGGACCCAGTACTTC. The chain couples TRBV5-5 to TRBJ2-5, with TRBD1 matching 8 bases. Germline trimming cut 3 bases from V and 7 bases from J; bases unmatched to any gene: 8. The V gene's germline CDR1 is SGHKS and CDR2 YYEKEE (reference sequence). The CDR3 consists of 14 residues. The full variable domain, in which reference TRBV5-5 and TRBJ2-5 provide the parts outside the CDR3, is DAGVTQSPTHLIKTRGQQVTLRCSPISGHKSVSWYQQVLGQGPQFIFQYYEKEERGRGNFPDRFSARQFPNYSSELNVNALLLGDSALYLCASSWTGTPGTQYFGPGTRLLVL.

The chain combines TRBV6-5 with TRBJ2-3; 16 bases fit TRBD2. CDR1 is MNHEY, CDR2 SVGAGI, per germline. The CDR3 has 15 amino acids. Unmatched junction bases numbered 4, after V lost 8 bases and J lost 5 bases. The CDR3 loop is CASGGLAGGQDTQYF. The CDR3 DNA sequence: TGTGCCAGCGGGGGACTAGCGGGGGGGCAAGATACGCAGTATTTT.

This chain connects TRBV12-3 or TRBV12-4 to TRBJ1-1; D remains unclear. This CDR3 has 16 residues. Trimming took 6 bases from V and 0 from J, leaving 17 bases between them. The CDR3 DNA sequence: TGTGCCAGCAGAGCAGGCTCGGGAGATATGAACACTGAAGCTTTCTTT. Its translation: CASRAGSGDMNTEAFF.

This clonotype has just a few counts. CDR3 nucleotides: TGTGCCAGCAACGACCAAGTAGCGGGAGTAACCTACGAGCAGTACTTC. It encodes CASNDQVAGVTYEQYF. The chain is built from TRBV5-6 and TRBJ2-7; 9 bases are a match to TRBD2. Germline V gives CDR1 SGHDT, CDR2 YYEEEE. V gave up 6 bases and J gave up 2 bases; unmatched junction bases: 12. This CDR3 spans 16 amino acids.

V gene TRBV12-3 or TRBV12-4 combines with J gene TRBJ2-4, with D hard to call. The CDR3 contains 13 residues. Trimming shortened V by 9 bases and J by 8 bases, and 17 bases separated the two germline ends. The CDR3 DNA follows: TGTGCCAGGTTCCATAAAAACCGAGACATTCAGTACTTC. Translating gives CARFHKNRDIQYF.

This clonotype came up a few times. The chain is built from TRBV7-9 and TRBJ1-1, with a tentative D call TRBD1 (5 bases). Germline CDR1 reads SEHNR; CDR2 reads FQNEAQ (reference sequence). The CDR3 has 15 residues. V shed 2 bases and J shed 1 base, with 11 bases lying between them. CDR3 sequence (DNA): TGTGCCAGCAGCTTAATTCCGGGGGAGAACACTGAAGCTTTCTTT. Translating it yields CASSLIPGENTEAFF.

The rearrangement links TRBV5-4 to TRBJ2-5; the match to TRBD2 covers 9 bases. Trimming took 1 base from V and 3 from J; bases not matched to a gene: 4. Germline loops: CDR1 SGHNT, CDR2 YYREEE (reference sequence). This CDR3 comprises 15 residues. The CDR3 sequence is CASSLSLAGEETQYF. The CDR3 DNA sequence: TGTGCCAGCAGCTTGTCACTAGCGGGTGAAGAGACCCAGTACTTC.

The V call is TRBV14, the J call TRBJ1-2; D unresolved. Germline-derived CDR1 and CDR2 are SGHDN and FVKESK. This CDR3 is 13 amino acids long. Trimming shortened V by 3 bases and J by 8 bases, and 13 bases separated the two germline ends. The CDR3 coding sequence is TGTGCCAGCAGCCACTGGGCCTTGGGGGGCTACACCTTC. This encodes CASSHWALGGYTF.

The chain uses TRBV18 and TRBJ2-2; TRBD1 aligns across 8 bases. The V gene's germline CDR1 is KGHSH and CDR2 LQKENI. The CDR3 contains 17 residues. The V and J ends lost 3 bases and 4 bases, in that order; junction bases with no gene match: 10. The CDR3 loop reads CASSPPGQGWITGELFF. CDR3 nucleotide sequence: TGTGCCAGCTCACCCCCAGGACAGGGATGGATCACCGGGGAGCTGTTTTTT.

This clonotype was counted ten times or more. V gene TRBV5-5 combines with J gene TRBJ2-7, with a weak D call TRBD1 (5 bases). V was cut by 2 bases and J by 3 bases, with 12 bases left in between. In germline, CDR1 is SGHKS, CDR2 YYEKEE (reference sequence). This CDR3 contains 14 residues. The CDR3 loop is CASSFERTIYEQYF. The CDR3, as DNA: TGTGCCAGCAGCTTCGAAAGGACAATCTACGAGCAGTACTTC. Based on the CDR3 plus reference TRBV5-5 and TRBJ2-7, the full variable domain is DAGVTQSPTHLIKTRGQQVTLRCSPISGHKSVSWYQQVLGQGPQFIFQYYEKEERGRGNFPDRFSARQFPNYSSELNVNALLLGDSALYLCASSFERTIYEQYFGPGTRLTVT.

The sample holds many counts of this clonotype. This chain joins TRBV7-9 and TRBJ2-1; D may be TRBD2 (5 bases). V lost 7 bases to trimming and J lost 2 bases, with 15 bases between them. The CDR3 contains 15 residues. Germline V gene data show CDR1 as SEHNR and CDR2 as FQNEAQ (reference sequence). The DNA of the CDR3 is TGTGCCAGCACCCCGGGAAGAGGCGCCTACAATGAGCAGTTCTTC. Its protein is CASTPGRGAYNEQFF.

The rearrangement links TRBV7-6 to TRBJ2-2, with D possibly being TRBD2 (5 bases). The CDR3 is 15 amino acids. Germline loops: CDR1 SGHVS, CDR2 FNYEAQ. Trimming removed 5 bases at V and 7 bases at J, with 17 bases between. The CDR3 protein is CASSDWRKDDGELFF. The CDR3 nucleotides read TGTGCCAGCAGCGACTGGAGGAAGGACGACGGGGAGCTGTTTTTT.

This clonotype was observed a few times. Germline and junction disagree at one end, which may indicate a read error. The chain recombines TRBV7-2 with TRBJ2-1; D gene ambiguous. This CDR3 comprises 13 residues. The germline gives CDR1 SGHTA, CDR2 FQGNSA. The CDR3 DNA reads as TGTGCCAGCACCTTAAAGGGTTACAATGAGCAGTTCTTC. Translation gives CASTLKGYNEQFF.

The count of this clonotype is one. The chain carries TRBV6-5 and TRBJ1-1, with D unclear. The V and J ends lost 1 base and 6 bases respectively, with 9 bases between them. Germline V gene data show CDR1 as MNHEY and CDR2 as SVGAGI. CDR3 length: 13 amino acids. This CDR3 is CASSYLRNPEAFF. The CDR3 DNA sequence: TGTGCCAGCAGTTACTTAAGGAATCCTGAAGCTTTCTTT.

This clonotype has a count of ten or more. The chain's CDR3 is CASSYSGSAINEQFF. In nucleotides, the CDR3 is TGTGCCAGCAGCTACAGCGGGAGTGCTATCAATGAGCAGTTCTTC. The V gene is TRBV7-3, the J gene TRBJ2-1, with 8 bases fitting TRBD2. In germline, CDR1 is SGHTA, CDR2 FQGTGA. The CDR3 runs to 15 residues. V lost 4 bases and J lost 6; bases outside the gene matches: 8.